The 14 T cell receptor beta chains presented below share a single source sample, sequenced in a study of blood T cell repertoires in COVID-19. This table comes from immunoSEQ multiplex PCR, and its TCRdb copy is limited to in-frame clones, with some not included. The top ten hold approximately 18% of the sample, which has about 340,000 clones, more than 85% seen once. The sequenced sample consisted of PBMCs or T cells enriched from blood (not recorded which). All receptors come from a woman between 25 and 40 years old who had recovered from COVID-19.

The V call is TRBV27, the J call TRBJ2-7; D unresolved. The germline V gene encodes CDR1 MNHEY and CDR2 SMNVEV (reference sequence). V dropped 3 bases and J dropped 2 bases, with 11 bases sitting between them. The CDR3 length is 14 residues. In nucleotides, the CDR3 is TGTGCCAGCAGTTTTACACAATCAACCTACGAGCAGTACTTC. Its translation: CASSFTQSTYEQYF.

This clone was observed once. This chain joins TRBV28 and TRBJ1-5; D possibly corresponds to TRBD1 (6 bases). Between the trimmed V and J ends, which lost 6 bases and 4 bases, there was a span of 22 bases. CDR1 and CDR2 from the germline V gene are MDHEN and SYDVKM. The CDR3 extends over 17 amino acids. Here the CDR3 reads CASSQTGTRRANQPQHF. CDR3 nucleotides: TGTGCCAGCAGCCAAACAGGGACCCGACGGGCAAATCAGCCCCAGCATTTT. The whole variable domain, remainder taken from reference TRBV28 and TRBJ1-5, is DVKVTQSSRYLVKRTGEKVFLECVQDMDHENMFWYRQDPGLGLRLIYFSYDVKMKEKGDIPEGYSVSREKKERFSLILESASTNQTSMYLCASSQTGTRRANQPQHFGDGTRLSIL.

This clone has more than one count but fewer than ten. The genes are TRBV7-2 and TRBJ2-7; D unclear. Per germline, CDR1 SGHTA and CDR2 FQGNSA. The CDR3 loop spans 13 amino acids. V shed 3 bases and J shed 5 bases, with 11 bases lying between them. The CDR3 DNA is TGTGCCAGCAGCTTCCAGGTCTCGGACGAGCAGTACTTC. It translates to CASSFQVSDEQYF.

The rearrangement joins TRBV29-1 to TRBJ1-2, with D possibly TRBD1 on 5 matching bases. The CDR3 has 11 residues. From germline, CDR1 is SQVTM and CDR2 ANQGSEA. Deletions cut 4 bases from V and 8 bases from J, with 11 bases between. CDR3 residues: CSVVDSLGYTF. DNA for the CDR3: TGCAGCGTTGTAGACAGTTTGGGCTACACCTTC. Filled out from reference TRBV29-1 and TRBJ1-2, the complete variable domain reads SAVISQKPSRDICQRGTSLTIQCQVDSQVTMMFWYRQQPGQSLTLIATANQGSEATYESGFVIDKFPISRPNLTFSTLTVSNMSPEDSSIYLCSVVDSLGYTFGSGTRLTVV.

The V and J genes are TRBV5-8 and TRBJ2-2, with 7 bases fitting TRBD1. The V segment lost 2 bases and the J segment 3 bases; nucleotides outside the gene matches: 13. The CDR3 is 18 residues long. CDR1 and CDR2 from the germline V gene are SGHTS and YDEGEE. The CDR3 DNA reads as TGTGCCAGCAGCTTATGGGCCGCAGGGGGTAGTGACACCGGGGAGCTGTTTTTT. Residues: CASSLWAAGGSDTGELFF. The full variable domain, its missing parts supplied by reference TRBV5-8 and TRBJ2-2, is EAGVTQSPTHLIKTRGQQATLRCSPISGHTSVYWYQQALGLGLQFLLWYDEGEERNRGNFPPRFSGRQFPNYSSELNVNALELEDSALYLCASSLWAAGGSDTGELFFGEGSRLTVL.

This clone has just one count. The chain joins TRBV19 to TRBJ1-2; 7 bases agree with TRBD1. Germline V gene data show CDR1 as LNHDA and CDR2 as SQIVND (reference sequence). The CDR3 extends over 14 amino acids. Trimming removed 6 bases from V and 4 bases from J; junction bases left unmatched: 8. CDR3 residues: CASRETGRLYGYTF. Here the CDR3 DNA reads TGTGCCAGTAGGGAGACAGGGAGACTCTATGGCTACACCTTC.

The chain is built from TRBV6-5 and TRBJ1-5; 7 bases are shared with TRBD1. The CDR3 runs 14 residues. Unmatched junction bases numbered 7, after V lost 8 bases and J lost 3 bases. The germline gives CDR1 MNHEY, CDR2 SVGAGI. DNA for the CDR3: TGTGCCAGCGGGGGACAGTACTCCAATCAGCCCCAGCATTTT. Encoded protein: CASGGQYSNQPQHF.

The chain carries TRBV2 and TRBJ2-2; 7 bases agree with TRBD1. Germline values: CDR1 SNHLY, CDR2 FYNNEI. CDR3 length: 15 amino acids. The V gene end was trimmed by 5 bases and the J gene end by 5 bases; junction bases not matched to a gene: 8. In DNA, the CDR3 is TGTGCCAGCAGTCTGTCCGGCAGGGGGACCGGGGAGCTGTTTTTT. Translated, it gives CASSLSGRGTGELFF.

The chain carries TRBV5-6 and TRBJ1-1; the D is unclear. CDR1 is SGHDT and CDR2 is YYEEEE in the germline V gene. CDR3 length: 14 residues. V lost 4 bases to trimming and J lost 3 bases, with 13 bases between them. CDR3 in amino acids: CASSHSGGHTEAFF. The CDR3 DNA follows: TGTGCCAGCAGCCATTCGGGAGGGCACACTGAAGCTTTCTTT. Together with reference TRBV5-6 and TRBJ1-1, the CDR3 gives the full variable domain: DAGVTQSPTHLIKTRGQQVTLRCSPKSGHDTVSWYQQALGQGPQFIFQYYEEEERQRGNFPDRFSGHQFPNYSSELNVNALLLGDSALYLCASSHSGGHTEAFFGQGTRLTVV.

J is TRBJ2-3 and V is TRBV19; D is possibly TRBD2 (6 bases). V was clipped by 9 bases and J by 4 bases, with 11 bases between them. Per germline, CDR1 LNHDA and CDR2 SQIVND (reference sequence). The CDR3 is 12 amino acids. DNA of the CDR3: TGTGCCAGCAACGGAGGGGCAGATACGCAGTATTTT. Residues: CASNGGADTQYF. Full variable domain (rest looked up from reference TRBV19 and TRBJ2-3): DGGITQSPKYLFRKEGQNVTLSCEQNLNHDAMYWYRQDPGQGLRLIYYSQIVNDFQKGDIAEGYSVSREKKESFPLTVTSAQKNPTAFYLCASNGGADTQYFGPGTRLTVL.

The CDR3 DNA sequence: TGTGCCAGTAGTATAGATCAGGGGGCTAAGGAGCAGTTCTTC. Amino acid sequence: CASSIDQGAKEQFF. V gene TRBV19 combines with J gene TRBJ2-1; 8 positions agree with TRBD1. V gave up 0 bases and J gave up 10 bases; unmatched junction bases: 5. This CDR3 has 14 amino acids. The germline V gene encodes CDR1 LNHDA and CDR2 SQIVND (reference sequence).

This chain links TRBV19 with TRBJ2-1, with TRBD2 matching over 14 bases. The CDR3 runs 16 residues. Germline V gives CDR1 LNHDA, CDR2 SQIVND (reference sequence). V was pared by 3 bases and J by 7 bases, with 5 bases of the junction left unmatched. CDR3 amino acids: CASSIGTSGSWNEQFF. CDR3 bases: TGTGCCAGTAGTATCGGGACTAGCGGGAGCTGGAATGAGCAGTTCTTC.

This rearrangement joins TRBV6-5 to TRBJ1-5; a possible D gene is TRBD1 (6 bases). Looked up from germline, CDR1 is MNHEY and CDR2 is SVGAGI. This CDR3 comprises 14 residues. V gave up 6 bases and J gave up 6 bases, with 15 bases separating them. The CDR3 bases are TGTGCCAGCAGCCTACAGGGTGGTCCTCAGCCCCAGCATTTT. Its translation: CASSLQGGPQPQHF.

The genes are TRBV4-1 and TRBJ2-1; TRBD2 aligns across 13 bases. Germline V gene data show CDR1 as MGHRA and CDR2 as YSYEKL. V was pared by 4 bases and J by 2 bases, with 5 bases of the junction left unmatched. The CDR3 contains 17 residues. For the CDR3, the DNA is TGCGCCAGCAGCCGGGGGACTAGCGGGGCGACCTACAATGAGCAGTTCTTC. Translation gives CASSRGTSGATYNEQFF.